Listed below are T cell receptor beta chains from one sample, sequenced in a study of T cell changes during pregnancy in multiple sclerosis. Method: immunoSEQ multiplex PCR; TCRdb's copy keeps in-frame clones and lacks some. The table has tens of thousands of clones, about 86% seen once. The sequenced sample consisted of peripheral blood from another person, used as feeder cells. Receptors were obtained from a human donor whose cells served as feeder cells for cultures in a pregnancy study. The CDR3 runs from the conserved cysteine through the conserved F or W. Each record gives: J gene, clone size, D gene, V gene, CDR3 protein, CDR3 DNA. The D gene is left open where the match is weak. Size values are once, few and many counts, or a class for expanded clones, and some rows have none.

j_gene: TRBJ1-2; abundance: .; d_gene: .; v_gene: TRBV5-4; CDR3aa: CASRDRAVGVYGYTF; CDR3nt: TGTGCCAGCAGGGACCGTGCGGTCGGGGTCTATGGCTACACCTTC
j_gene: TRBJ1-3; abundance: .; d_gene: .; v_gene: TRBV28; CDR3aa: CASSLLISGNTIYF; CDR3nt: TGTGCCAGCAGCCTCCTGATCTCTGGAAACACCATATATTTT
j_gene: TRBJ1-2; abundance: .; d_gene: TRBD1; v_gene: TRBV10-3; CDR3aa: CAISQGQDNYGYTF; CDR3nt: TGTGCCATCAGCCAGGGACAGGACAACTATGGCTACACCTTC
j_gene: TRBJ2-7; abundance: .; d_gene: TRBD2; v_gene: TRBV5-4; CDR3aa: CASSSPGLAGKEQYF; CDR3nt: TGTGCCAGCAGTTCTCCGGGACTAGCGGGTAAAGAGCAGTACTTC
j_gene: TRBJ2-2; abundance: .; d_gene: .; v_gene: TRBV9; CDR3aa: CASSVTVYSNTGELFF; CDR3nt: TGTGCCAGCAGCGTTACAGTGTACTCGAACACCGGGGAGCTGTTTTTT
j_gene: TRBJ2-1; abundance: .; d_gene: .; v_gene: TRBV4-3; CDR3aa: CASSPPGSGLDEQFF; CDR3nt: TGCGCCAGCAGCCCACCCGGGAGTGGCCTCGATGAGCAGTTCTTC
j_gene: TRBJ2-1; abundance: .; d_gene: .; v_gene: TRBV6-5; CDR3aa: CASSRTGASYNEQFF; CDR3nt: TGTGCCAGCAGTCGAACGGGAGCGAGTTACAATGAGCAGTTCTTC
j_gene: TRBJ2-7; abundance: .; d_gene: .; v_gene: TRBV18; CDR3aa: CASSPWVTQYSYEQYF; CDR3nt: TGTGCCAGCTCACCTTGGGTGACGCAATACTCCTACGAGCAGTACTTC
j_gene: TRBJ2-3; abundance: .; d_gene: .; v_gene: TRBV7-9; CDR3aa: CASSGLGGDTQYF; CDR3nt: TGTGCCAGCAGCGGACTTGGAGGGGATACGCAGTATTTT
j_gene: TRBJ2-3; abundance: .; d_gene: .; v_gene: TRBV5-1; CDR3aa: CASSLESHPTTDTQYF; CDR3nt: TGCGCCAGCAGCTTGGAATCCCATCCTACCACAGATACGCAGTATTTT
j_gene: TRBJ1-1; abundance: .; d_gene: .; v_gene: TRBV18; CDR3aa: CASSPEKTEAFF; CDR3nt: TGTGCCAGCTCACCTGAGAAAACTGAAGCTTTCTTT
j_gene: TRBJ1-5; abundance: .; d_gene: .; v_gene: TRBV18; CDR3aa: CASSPTGTQPQHF; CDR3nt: TGTGCCAGCTCACCTACGGGAACTCAGCCCCAGCATTTT
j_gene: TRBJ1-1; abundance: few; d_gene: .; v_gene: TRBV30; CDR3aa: CAWSPYTEAFF; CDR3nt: TGTGCCTGGAGTCCGTACACTGAAGCTTTCTTT
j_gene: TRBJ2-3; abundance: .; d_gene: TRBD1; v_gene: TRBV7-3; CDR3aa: CASSPGQGRPQYF; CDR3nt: TGTGCCAGCAGCCCTGGACAGGGGCGGCCGCAGTATTTT
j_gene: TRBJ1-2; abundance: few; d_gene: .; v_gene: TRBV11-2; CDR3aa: CASSLFTVNYGYTF; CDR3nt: TGTGCCAGCAGCTTATTCACCGTTAACTATGGCTACACCTTC
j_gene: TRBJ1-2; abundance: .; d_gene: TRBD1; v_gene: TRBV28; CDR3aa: CASRRTGQNYGYTF; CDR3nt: TGTGCCAGCAGACGCACGGGACAGAACTATGGCTACACCTTC
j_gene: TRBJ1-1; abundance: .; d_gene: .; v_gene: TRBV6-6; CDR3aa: CASFAGTNTEAFF; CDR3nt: TGTGCCAGCTTTGCCGGGACGAACACTGAAGCTTTCTTT
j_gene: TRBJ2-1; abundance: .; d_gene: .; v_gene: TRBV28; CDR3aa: CASSLDGSSYNEQFF; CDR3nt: TGTGCCAGCAGTTTAGACGGGAGCTCCTACAATGAGCAGTTCTTC
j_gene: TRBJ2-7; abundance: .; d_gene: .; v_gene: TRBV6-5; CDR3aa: CASSSDSYSYEQYF; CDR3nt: TGTGCCAGCAGTTCTGACAGTTACTCCTACGAGCAGTACTTC
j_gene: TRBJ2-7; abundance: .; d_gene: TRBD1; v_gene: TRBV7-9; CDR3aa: CASSPDRVEQYF; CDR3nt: TGTGCCAGCAGCCCCGACAGGGTTGAGCAGTACTTC
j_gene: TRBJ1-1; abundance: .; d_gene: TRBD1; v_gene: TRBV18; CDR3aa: CASSPRQGHRNTEAFF; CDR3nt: TGTGCCAGCTCACCACGACAGGGACATCGGAACACTGAAGCTTTCTTT
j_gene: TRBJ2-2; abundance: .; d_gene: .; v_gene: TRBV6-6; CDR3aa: CASSYVVNTGELFF; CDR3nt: TGTGCCAGCAGTTACGTAGTTAACACCGGGGAGCTGTTTTTT
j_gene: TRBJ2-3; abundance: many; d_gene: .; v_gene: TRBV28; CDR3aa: CASSNPRLPDTQYF; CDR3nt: TGTGCCAGCAGTAACCCACGTTTGCCAGATACGCAGTATTTT
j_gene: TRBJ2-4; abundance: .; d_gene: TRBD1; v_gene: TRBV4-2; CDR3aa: CASSHTGEGDIQYF; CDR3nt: TGTGCCAGCAGCCACACAGGGGAAGGGGACATTCAGTACTTC
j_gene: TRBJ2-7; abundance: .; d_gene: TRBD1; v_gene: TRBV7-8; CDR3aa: CASRGSTGVSSYEQYF; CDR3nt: TGTGCCAGCAGAGGGTCGACAGGGGTGAGCTCCTACGAGCAGTACTTC
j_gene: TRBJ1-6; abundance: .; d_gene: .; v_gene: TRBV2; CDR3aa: CASSERVSNSPLHF; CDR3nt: TGTGCCAGCAGTGAAAGGGTCAGTAATTCACCCCTCCACTTT
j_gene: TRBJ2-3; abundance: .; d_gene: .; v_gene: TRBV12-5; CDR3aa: CASGYLLDTQYF; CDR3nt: TGTGCTAGTGGTTATTTGCTCGATACGCAGTATTTT
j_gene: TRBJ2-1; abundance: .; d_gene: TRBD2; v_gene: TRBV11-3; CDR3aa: CASSSGAGGLDEQFF; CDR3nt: TGTGCCAGCAGCTCCGGAGCGGGGGGGCTCGATGAGCAGTTCTTC
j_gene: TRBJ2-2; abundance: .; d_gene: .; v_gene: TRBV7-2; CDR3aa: CASSLAVGVPGELFF; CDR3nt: TGTGCCAGCAGCTTAGCGGTAGGCGTACCCGGGGAGCTGTTTTTT
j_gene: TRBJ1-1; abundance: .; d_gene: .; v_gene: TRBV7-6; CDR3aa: CASSPPMDTEAFF; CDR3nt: TGTGCCAGCAGCCCGCCCATGGACACTGAAGCTTTCTTT
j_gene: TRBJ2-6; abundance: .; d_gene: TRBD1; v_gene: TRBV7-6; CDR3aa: CASSPTGTVNSGANVLTF; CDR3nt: TGTGCCAGCAGCCCCACCGGGACAGTCAACTCTGGGGCCAACGTCCTGACTTTC
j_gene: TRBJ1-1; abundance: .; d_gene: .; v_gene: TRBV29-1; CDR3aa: CSVQGGNTEAFF; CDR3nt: TGCAGCGTCCAAGGGGGGAACACTGAAGCTTTCTTT
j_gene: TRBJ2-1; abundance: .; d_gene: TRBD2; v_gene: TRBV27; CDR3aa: CASRLAGGLLGNEQFF; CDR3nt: TGTGCCAGCAGGCTAGCGGGAGGACTTTTGGGCAATGAGCAGTTCTTC
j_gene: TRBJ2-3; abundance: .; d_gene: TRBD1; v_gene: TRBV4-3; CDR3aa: CASSQDWTGGSLTDTQYF; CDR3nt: TGCGCCAGCAGCCAAGATTGGACAGGGGGCAGCCTCACAGATACGCAGTATTTT
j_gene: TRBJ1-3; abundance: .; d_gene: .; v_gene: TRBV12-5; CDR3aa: CASGTDLFGNTIYF; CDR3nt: TGTGCTAGTGGGACGGACCTGTTTGGAAACACCATATATTTT
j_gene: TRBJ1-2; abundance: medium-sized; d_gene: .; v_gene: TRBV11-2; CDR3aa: CASIGDGYGYTF; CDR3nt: TGTGCCAGCATTGGGGATGGCTATGGCTACACCTTC
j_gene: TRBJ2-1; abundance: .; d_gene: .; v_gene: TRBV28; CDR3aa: CASSRDSRVFVQFF; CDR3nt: TGTGCCAGCAGCCGGGACTCCCGTGTGTTCGTGCAGTTCTTC